This T cell receptor beta chain was recorded in a study of shared clonotypes between healthy human individuals. Looking at the study overall: A couple of women and three men aged 18 to 49 made up the donors. Study conclusions and caveats: Only blood was sampled, and tissue TCR repertoires likely differ from blood ones.

Per germline, CDR1 KGHSH and CDR2 LQKENI. The germline V and J ends were trimmed by 6 bases and 1 base, with 7 bases remaining between them. The CDR3 has 13 residues. Concerning this clone itself: Its cognate antigen is unknown. Other nucleotide sequences in the sample specify the same CDR3.

Only Caucasian adults living in Nashville, Tennessee served as donors. Each sorted subset replicate got 200 ng genomic DNA, 30,000 or so genomes. The repertoire was sequenced with immunoSEQ multiplex PCR; TCRdb's copy has only in-frame clones and lacks some. The table lists some 1.4 million clones, roughly 96% of them singletons, with about 1% in the top ten. The chain links TRBV18 to TRBJ1-5, with unresolved D. Sequenced sample: naive CD4+ T cells sorted from blood. Specified subset: CD45RA+ positively selected. This clonotype was obtained from a man under 40 in good health. CDR3 amino acids: CASSPGSNQPQHF. The CDR3 nucleotides read TGTGCCAGCTCTCCGGGAAGCAATCAGCCCCAGCATTTT.